Below, one TCR beta chain is given with its context. The data were taken from a study of somatic mutations in cytotoxic T cells in rheumatoid arthritis. The overall study: Nearly 100% purity was obtained when some V beta antibody-stained T-cell populations were flow-sorted; these included V beta1+ cells sequenced for TCRB.

Clones were read by immunoSEQ multiplex PCR, and TCRdb kept only the in-frame ones, dropping some. Here the sample spans approximately 23,000 clones, about 83% being singletons. CDR3 length: 17 amino acids. With 4 bases clipped from V and 2 bases from J, the junction kept 11 bases outside the gene matches. Germline CDR1 SGHDT, CDR2 YYEEEE. The receptor comes from an adult with rheumatoid arthritis. The sample taken for sequencing was CD8+ T cells sorted from blood. J is TRBJ2-5 and V is TRBV5-6; 10 bases are shared with TRBD1. CDR3 sequence reads: CASSPKPGQGFQETQYF. Written as DNA, the CDR3 is TGTGCCAGCAGCCCCAAGCCGGGACAGGGGTTTCAAGAGACCCAGTACTTC.